This is a list of T cell receptor beta chains from one sample in a study of blood T cell repertoires in COVID-19. This table comes from immunoSEQ multiplex PCR, and its TCRdb copy is limited to in-frame clones, with some not included. The sample shows about 200,000 clones, 70% to 90% of them seen only once. The sequenced material came from peripheral blood. The origin of the receptors is a woman between 50 and 59 years old with COVID-19, enrolled during active disease. Each CDR3 is given with its conserved first and last residue. The order of the fields is CDR3 DNA, CDR3 protein, V gene, D gene, J gene. A D gene is named only where the DNA matches it firmly.

TGTGCCACCAGTGATTTCCTGACAGGGTTAGCTTTCTTT,CATSDFLTGLAFF,TRBV24-1,TRBD1,TRBJ1-1
TGTGCCAGCAGTTACCCGCGGAGCGAGCAGTACTTC,CASSYPRSEQYF,TRBV6-6,NA,TRBJ2-7
TGTGCCAGTAGTAGGAGCGGGGGGGCAGGAGATACGCAGTATTTT,CASSRSGGAGDTQYF,TRBV19,TRBD2,TRBJ2-3
TGTGCCAGCAGCTTAACAAGCGCAGGAGGGGGAAACACCATATATTTT,CASSLTSAGGGNTIYF,TRBV5-5,NA,TRBJ1-3
TGTGCCAGCAGACAGCGGTTTAACACCGGGGAGCTGTTTTTT,CASRQRFNTGELFF,TRBV6-6,NA,TRBJ2-2
TGTGCCAGCAGCCATTGGACAGGGGGCGCAATTAACTATGGCTACACCTTC,CASSHWTGGAINYGYTF,TRBV7-2,TRBD1,TRBJ1-2
TGTGCCAGCAGCTTGAGACAGCCTAACTATGGCTACACCTTC,CASSLRQPNYGYTF,TRBV5-6,NA,TRBJ1-2
TGTGCCAGTGCACCGGGACTAGCTTCGGGCGGGGAGCTGTTTTTT,CASAPGLASGGELFF,TRBV19,TRBD2,TRBJ2-2
TGTGCCAGCAGCTTGTACGGGGCGGGGGGCACAGATACGCAGTATTTT,CASSLYGAGGTDTQYF,TRBV5-6,TRBD2,TRBJ2-3
TGTGCCAGCAGCTGGGGCGGGGGACAGGGGGGAAACACTGAAGCTTTCTTT,CASSWGGGQGGNTEAFF,TRBV28,TRBD1,TRBJ1-1
TGTGCCAGCAGTGAAACACCGGGACAGGAAGCTTTCTTT,CASSETPGQEAFF,TRBV2,TRBD1,TRBJ1-1
TGTGCCAGCAGCGCCCAAGGACTAGCGGGGGCCTACACAGATACGCAGTATTTT,CASSAQGLAGAYTDTQYF,TRBV9,TRBD2,TRBJ2-3
TGTGCCAGCAGCTTTGATAAAGGGTGGGGGGGCTCCTACGAGCAGTACTTC,CASSFDKGWGGSYEQYF,TRBV11-3,TRBD2,TRBJ2-7
TGTGCCAGCAGCTTGGCGGGATGGGCTGGCACTGAAGCTTTCTTT,CASSLAGWAGTEAFF,TRBV5-5,NA,TRBJ1-1
TGTGCCAGCAGTGAAAGCTATGGGGGGGGGATAGTAGGAAGCTACGAGCAGTACTTC,CASSESYGGGIVGSYEQYF,TRBV6-1,TRBD2,TRBJ2-7
TGCGCCAGCAGCCAAGTTAGAGCGGGGATCTCCTACAATGAGCAGTTCTTC,CASSQVRAGISYNEQFF,TRBV4-1,TRBD2,TRBJ2-1
TGTGCCAGCAGTTTGACTAGCGGGGGGGCCCGAGATACGCAGTATTTT,CASSLTSGGARDTQYF,TRBV6-4,TRBD2,TRBJ2-3
TGCGCCACCTCACCGGGTCCTAATGAAAAACTGTTTTTT,CATSPGPNEKLFF,TRBV5-1,NA,TRBJ1-4
TGTGCCAGTAGTATAGGAATTAGCGGGGGCACCGGGGAGCTGTTTTTT,CASSIGISGGTGELFF,TRBV19,TRBD2,TRBJ2-2
TGTGCCAGCAGTCGCGACGGGAGCTCCTACAATGAGCAGTTCTTC,CASSRDGSSYNEQFF,TRBV7-6,NA,TRBJ2-1
TGCAGCGTTGTGACAACCGGCGAGCAGTTCTTC,CSVVTTGEQFF,TRBV29-1,NA,TRBJ2-1
TGTGCCTATTCTCCGGGGTTTGTTTCGGGCGAGCAGTACTTC,CAYSPGFVSGEQYF,TRBV30,NA,TRBJ2-7
TGTGCCAGTAGTATAGACTGGGACAACCCTAATTCACCCCTCCACTTT,CASSIDWDNPNSPLHF,TRBV19,NA,TRBJ1-6
TGTGCCAGCAGCCAGGAGGGTAGCGGGGTTAATGAGCAGTTCTTC,CASSQEGSGVNEQFF,TRBV11-2,TRBD2,TRBJ2-1
TGTGCCAGCAGCGTAGGGGGGACACCCTTTGAGCAGTTCTTC,CASSVGGTPFEQFF,TRBV9,NA,TRBJ2-1
TGTGCCAGCAGCTTCCCTGAGCCGGGGAACTATGGCTACACCTTC,CASSFPEPGNYGYTF,TRBV5-6,NA,TRBJ1-2
TGTGCCAGCAGTTATTTGGAGGGCAATCAGCCCCAGCATTTT,CASSYLEGNQPQHF,TRBV6-6,NA,TRBJ1-5
TGTGCCAGTAGTATAGTGGCACAAGTAATAGCCAAAAACATTCAGTACTTC,CASSIVAQVIAKNIQYF,TRBV19,NA,TRBJ2-4
TGTGCCAGCAGCAATCCGCGGGGGGCTAACACCGGGGAGCTGTTTTTT,CASSNPRGANTGELFF,TRBV5-4,TRBD2,TRBJ2-2
TGTGCCAGCAATCCGGGGGGTAATATTCAGTACTTC,CASNPGGNIQYF,TRBV12-3/TRBV12-4,TRBD2,TRBJ2-4
TGTGCCAGCAGCAAAGTCGGTGACGCGGACTCCACTAATGAAAAACTGTTTTTT,CASSKVGDADSTNEKLFF,TRBV21-1,NA,TRBJ1-4
TGTGCCAGCAGTCCGAATACAGGGGGTGGAGAGACCCAGTACTTC,CASSPNTGGGETQYF,TRBV5-6,TRBD1,TRBJ2-5
TGTGCCATTACCCCTGGGACAGCCACCTACGAGCAGTACTTC,CAITPGTATYEQYF,TRBV3-1/TRBV3-2,TRBD1,TRBJ2-7
TGTGCCACCAGCAGAGGAGGGGCCGCGGGGGAGACCCAGTACTTC,CATSRGGAAGETQYF,TRBV15,NA,TRBJ2-5
TGTGCCAGCAGTTCAGACAGGGGCCGAAACACCATATATTTT,CASSSDRGRNTIYF,TRBV2,TRBD1,TRBJ1-3
TGCGCCAGCAGCTTGGCCCCGGGACAGGGGTCTGGAAACACCATATATTTT,CASSLAPGQGSGNTIYF,TRBV5-1,TRBD1,TRBJ1-3
TGTGCCAGCAGTTTATCGCGGCAGTATAATTCACCCCTCCACTTT,CASSLSRQYNSPLHF,TRBV27,NA,TRBJ1-6
TGTGCCACCCGGTTGGACAGTGACTATGGCTACACCTTC,CATRLDSDYGYTF,TRBV19,NA,TRBJ1-2
TGTGCCACCAGTGATCCGACTAGCGGGGATTTAAAGCAGTACTTC,CATSDPTSGDLKQYF,TRBV24-1,TRBD2,TRBJ2-7